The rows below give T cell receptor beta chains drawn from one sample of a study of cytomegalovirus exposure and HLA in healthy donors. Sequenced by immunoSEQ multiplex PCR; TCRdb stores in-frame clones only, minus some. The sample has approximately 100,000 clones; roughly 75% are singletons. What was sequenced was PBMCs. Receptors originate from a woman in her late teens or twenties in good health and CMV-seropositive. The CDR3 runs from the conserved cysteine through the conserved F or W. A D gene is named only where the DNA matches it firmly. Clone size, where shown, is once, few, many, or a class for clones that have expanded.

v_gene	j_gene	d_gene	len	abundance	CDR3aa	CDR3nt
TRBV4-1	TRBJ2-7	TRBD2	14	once	CASSQARTSYEQYF	TGCGCCAGCAGCCAAGCAAGGACTAGCTACGAGCAGTACTTC
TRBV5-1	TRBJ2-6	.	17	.	CASSSGATSSGANVLTF	TGCGCCAGCAGCTCGGGAGCAACCTCTTCTGGGGCCAACGTCCTGACTTTC
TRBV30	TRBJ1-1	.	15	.	CASRSTRIINTEAFF	TGTGCCTCACGGAGTACTCGAATTATTAACACTGAAGCTTTCTTT
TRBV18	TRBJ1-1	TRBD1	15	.	CASSPTGARNTEAFF	TGTGCCAGCTCACCGACAGGGGCGAGGAACACTGAAGCTTTCTTT
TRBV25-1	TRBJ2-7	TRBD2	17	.	CASSDHRTSGIVYEQYF	TGTGCCAGCAGTGATCACAGGACTAGCGGGATCGTCTACGAGCAGTACTTC
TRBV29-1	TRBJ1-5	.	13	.	CSVEAGLGQPQHF	TGCAGCGTTGAAGCGGGGTTGGGTCAGCCCCAGCATTTT
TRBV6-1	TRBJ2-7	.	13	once	CASSLTSYYEQYF	TGTGCCAGCAGCTTGACATCGTACTACGAGCAGTACTTC
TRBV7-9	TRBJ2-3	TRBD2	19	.	CASSPKDYLAGKSTDTQYF	TGTGCCAGCAGCCCGAAAGACTATTTAGCGGGAAAAAGCACAGATACGCAGTATTTT
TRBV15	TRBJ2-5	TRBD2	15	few	CATSWRTSGTGTQYF	TGTGCCACCAGCTGGAGGACTAGCGGGACTGGGACCCAGTACTTC
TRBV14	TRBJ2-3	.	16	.	CASSQGLAENTDTQYF	TGTGCCAGCAGCCAAGGCTTAGCGGAGAACACAGATACGCAGTATTTT
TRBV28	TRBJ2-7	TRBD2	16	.	CASSESGRAKKYEQYF	TGTGCCAGCAGTGAAAGCGGGAGGGCCAAAAAGTACGAGCAGTACTTC
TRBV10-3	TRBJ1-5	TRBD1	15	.	CAISEWDRVHQPQHF	TGTGCCATCAGTGAATGGGACAGGGTCCATCAGCCCCAGCATTTT
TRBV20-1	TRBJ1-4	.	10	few	CSALGVRLFF	TGCAGTGCATTAGGGGTTAGGCTGTTTTTT
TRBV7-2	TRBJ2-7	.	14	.	CASSLIPNAYEQYF	TGTGCCAGCAGCTTGATTCCTAACGCCTACGAGCAGTACTTC
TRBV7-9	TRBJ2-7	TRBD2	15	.	CASSLGLAGEREQYF	TGTGCCAGCAGCTTAGGCCTAGCGGGAGAAAGGGAGCAGTACTTC
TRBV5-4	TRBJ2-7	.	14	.	CASAPGLLTYEQYF	TGTGCCAGCGCACCGGGACTCCTTACCTACGAGCAGTACTTC
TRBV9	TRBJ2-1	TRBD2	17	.	CASSPPTSGRPYNEQFF	TGTGCCAGCAGCCCCCCGACTAGCGGGAGACCCTACAATGAGCAGTTCTTC
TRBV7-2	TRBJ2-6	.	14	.	CAVHRGGGANVLTF	TGTGCCGTCCACAGGGGGGGCGGGGCCAACGTCCTGACTTTC
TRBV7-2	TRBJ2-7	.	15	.	CASSPQTTFSYEQYF	TGTGCCAGCAGCCCCCAGACAACTTTCTCCTACGAGCAGTACTTC
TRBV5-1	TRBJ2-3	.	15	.	CASSPRTGATDTQYF	TGCGCCAGCAGCCCACGAACGGGAGCCACAGATACGCAGTATTTT
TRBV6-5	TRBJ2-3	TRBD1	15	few	CASSYRGQGTDTQYF	TGTGCCAGCAGTTATAGGGGACAGGGCACAGATACGCAGTATTTT
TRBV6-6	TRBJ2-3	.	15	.	CASSYSLAEGDTQYF	TGTGCCAGCAGTTACTCGTTAGCGGAGGGAGATACGCAGTATTTT
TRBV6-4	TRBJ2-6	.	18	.	CASSDSGTGLSGANVLTF	TGTGCCAGCAGTGACTCAGGAACAGGGTTATCTGGGGCCAACGTCCTGACTTTC
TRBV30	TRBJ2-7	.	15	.	CAWAFGGRGVSEQYF	TGTGCCTGGGCGTTCGGGGGCAGGGGGGTTTCCGAGCAGTACTTC
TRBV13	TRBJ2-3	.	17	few	CASSLRGTIFLTDTQYF	TGTGCCAGCAGCTTAAGGGGGACTATCTTCCTCACAGATACGCAGTATTTT